The rows below give T cell receptor beta chains drawn from one sample of a study of blood T cell repertoires in COVID-19. Clones were sequenced by immunoSEQ multiplex PCR, and TCRdb holds only the in-frame ones, with some missing. The sample lists hundreds of thousands of clones; 75% to 90% were seen once. Sequencing was done on a sample of peripheral blood. The receptors originated from a woman between 45 and 65 years old with COVID-19, enrolled during active disease. The CDR3 runs from the conserved cysteine through the conserved F or W. Each record gives: clone size, V gene, CDR3 length, J gene, D gene, CDR3 protein, CDR3 DNA. D genes are given only for firm matches. Some rows mark clone size as missing; the rest say once, few, many or name a class of expanded clone.

>.|TRBV6-5|15|TRBJ1-5|TRBD1
CASSHGTGNYQPQHF
TGTGCCAGCAGCCACGGGACAGGCAATTATCAGCCCCAGCATTTT
>.|TRBV10-2|18|TRBJ1-2|TRBD1
CASSARTGGRSDLYGYTF
TGCGCCAGCAGTGCAAGGACAGGGGGAAGATCGGACCTCTATGGCTACACCTTC
>.|TRBV18|14|TRBJ2-1|.
CASSPRGLYNEQFF
TGTGCCAGCTCACCAAGGGGTCTCTACAATGAGCAGTTCTTC
>.|TRBV20-1|11|TRBJ2-3|.
CSAPNTDTQYF
TGCAGTGCTCCCAACACAGATACGCAGTATTTT
>.|TRBV15|17|TRBJ2-1|TRBD2
CATSRDRTSGSENEQFF
TGTGCCACCAGCAGAGATCGGACTAGCGGGAGTGAAAATGAGCAGTTCTTC
>.|TRBV29-1|14|TRBJ2-1|TRBD2
CSVTSGRSRYEQFF
TGCAGCGTTACTAGCGGTCGGAGTAGGTATGAGCAGTTCTTC
>.|TRBV9|16|TRBJ1-3|TRBD1
CASSPPGQGTGNTIYF
TGTGCCAGCAGCCCACCGGGACAGGGGACGGGAAACACCATATATTTT
>few|TRBV9|16|TRBJ2-7|TRBD2
CASSVGRLAGVYEQYF
TGTGCCAGCAGCGTAGGTAGACTAGCGGGAGTTTACGAGCAGTACTTC
>.|TRBV30|13|TRBJ1-2|.
CAWGRLGLEGYTF
TGTGCCTGGGGGAGGTTGGGTTTGGAGGGCTACACCTTC
>.|TRBV7-2|15|TRBJ1-4|.
CASSLGGQTNEKLFF
TGTGCCAGCAGCTTAGGAGGTCAGACGAATGAAAAACTGTTTTTT
>.|TRBV29-1|15|TRBJ2-7|.
CSVRAGGRELYEQYF
TGCAGCGTTCGGGCCGGAGGCCGTGAGCTCTACGAGCAGTACTTC
>.|TRBV7-9|16|TRBJ1-6|.
CASSLASPRGNSPLHF
TGTGCCAGCAGCTTAGCCAGTCCCAGGGGAAATTCACCCCTCCACTTT
>once|TRBV10-3|14|TRBJ1-3|TRBD1
CASGQGNSGNTIYF
TGTGCCAGCGGACAGGGTAACTCTGGAAACACCATATATTTT
>.|TRBV4-3|13|TRBJ1-1|.
CASSQGSELEAFF
TGCGCCAGCAGCCAAGGTTCCGAGCTTGAAGCTTTCTTT
>.|TRBV7-3|14|TRBJ2-1|.
CASSPGLDYNEQFF
TGTGCCAGCAGCCCAGGACTGGATTACAATGAGCAGTTCTTC
>.|TRBV5-4|14|TRBJ2-7|.
CASSRGLFNYEQYF
TGTGCCAGCAGCAGGGGACTTTTCAACTACGAGCAGTACTTC
>.|TRBV24-1|13|TRBJ2-3|TRBD1
CAAGGASTDTQYF
TGTGCCGCAGGGGGCGCAAGCACAGATACGCAGTATTTT
>.|TRBV5-1|19|TRBJ1-2|.
CASSFGTTMNRVGDYGYTF
TGCGCCAGCAGCTTTGGAACGACAATGAACAGGGTTGGTGACTATGGCTACACCTTC
>few|TRBV5-1|14|TRBJ2-7|.
CASSLSGAAYEQYF
TGCGCCAGCAGCTTGTCTGGGGCGGCCTACGAGCAGTACTTC
>.|TRBV4-1|16|TRBJ2-7|TRBD1
CASSFNPDRVSYEQYF
TGCGCCAGCAGCTTTAACCCGGACAGGGTCTCCTACGAGCAGTACTTC
>.|TRBV5-1|18|TRBJ1-2|.
CASSREAGQTLTNYGYTF
TGCGCCAGCAGCCGAGAAGCGGGACAAACACTGACTAACTATGGCTACACCTTC
>once|TRBV5-6|18|TRBJ2-1|TRBD2
CASSPASGRAILANEQFF
TGTGCCAGCAGCCCAGCTAGCGGGAGGGCCATATTAGCCAATGAGCAGTTCTTC
>.|TRBV6-5|15|TRBJ1-1|TRBD1
CASIKDRGPSTEAFF
TGTGCCAGCATCAAAGACAGGGGGCCGAGCACTGAAGCTTTCTTT
>.|TRBV19|18|TRBJ1-5|TRBD1
CARLNRDREDNSNQPQHF
TGTGCCAGACTGAACCGGGACAGGGAAGATAATAGCAATCAGCCCCAGCATTTT
>.|TRBV19|13|TRBJ1-1|.
CASTLQGATEAFF
TGTGCCAGTACCCTCCAGGGTGCCACTGAAGCTTTCTTT
>.|TRBV3-1/TRBV3-2|20|TRBJ2-3|TRBD2
CASSDRLNRATSGRADTQYF
TGTGCCAGCAGCGACCGACTGAATAGGGCGACTAGCGGGAGGGCAGATACGCAGTATTTT
>.|TRBV5-4|16|TRBJ2-1|.
CASSLNVQARGNEQFF
TGTGCCAGCAGCTTGAATGTCCAGGCGAGGGGGAATGAGCAGTTCTTC
>.|TRBV7-2|14|TRBJ2-7|TRBD1
CASSAMPGQGKQYF
TGTGCCAGCAGCGCTATGCCGGGACAGGGGAAGCAGTACTTC
>.|TRBV29-1|16|TRBJ2-5|TRBD2
CSVAPGRGKYQETQYF
TGCAGCGTCGCCCCGGGGAGGGGCAAGTACCAAGAGACCCAGTACTTC
>few|TRBV28|11|TRBJ1-5|.
CASTSNQPQHF
TGTGCCAGCACCTCGAATCAGCCCCAGCATTTT
>.|TRBV19|17|TRBJ2-1|TRBD2
CASSEPALAGVYNEQFF
TGTGCCAGTAGTGAACCCGCACTAGCGGGAGTGTACAATGAGCAGTTCTTC
>.|TRBV9|18|TRBJ2-7|TRBD1
CASSVPPKGNRGTYEQYF
TGTGCCAGCAGCGTCCCCCCGAAGGGTAACAGGGGGACCTACGAGCAGTACTTC
>.|TRBV19|19|TRBJ2-6|.
CASSIAVPGLSSGANVLTF
TGTGCCAGTAGTATAGCCGTACCGGGACTCAGCTCTGGGGCCAACGTCCTGACTTTC
>few|TRBV5-4|18|TRBJ2-1|TRBD1
CASTLRETGTGIYNEQFF
TGTGCCAGCACCCTGAGGGAAACCGGGACAGGGATATACAATGAGCAGTTCTTC
>.|TRBV30|13|TRBJ1-1|.
CAWSGSWDTEAFF
TGTGCCTGGAGTGGGAGTTGGGACACTGAAGCTTTCTTT
>.|TRBV18|16|TRBJ2-5|.
CASSPNLAGVGETQYF
TGTGCCAGCTCACCAAACCTCGCAGGGGTCGGGGAGACCCAGTACTTC
>.|TRBV4-3|15|TRBJ2-1|.
CASSQDWVAEDEQFF
TGCGCCAGCAGCCAAGATTGGGTAGCTGAGGATGAGCAGTTCTTC